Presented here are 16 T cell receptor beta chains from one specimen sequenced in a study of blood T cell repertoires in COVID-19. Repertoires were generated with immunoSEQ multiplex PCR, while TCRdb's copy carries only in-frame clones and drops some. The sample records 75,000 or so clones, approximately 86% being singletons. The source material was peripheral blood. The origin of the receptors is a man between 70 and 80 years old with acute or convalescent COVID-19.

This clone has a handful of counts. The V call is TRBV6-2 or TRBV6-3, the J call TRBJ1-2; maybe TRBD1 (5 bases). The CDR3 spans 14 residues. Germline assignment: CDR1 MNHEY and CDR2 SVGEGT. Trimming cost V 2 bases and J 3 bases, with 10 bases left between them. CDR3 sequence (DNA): TGTGCCAGCAGTTACCCTCGACAGTACTATGGCTACACCTTC. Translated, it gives CASSYPRQYYGYTF.

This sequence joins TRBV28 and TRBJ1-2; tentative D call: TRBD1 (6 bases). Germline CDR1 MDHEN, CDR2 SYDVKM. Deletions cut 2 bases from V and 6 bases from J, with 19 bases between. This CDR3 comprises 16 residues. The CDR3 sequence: CASSLPFQAGENGYTF. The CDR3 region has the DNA TGTGCCAGCAGTTTACCCTTCCAGGCAGGGGAAAATGGCTACACCTTC.

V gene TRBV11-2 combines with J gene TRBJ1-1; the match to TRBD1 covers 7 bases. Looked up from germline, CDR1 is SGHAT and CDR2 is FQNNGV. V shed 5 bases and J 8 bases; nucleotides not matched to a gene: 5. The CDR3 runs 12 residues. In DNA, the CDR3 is TGTGCCAGCAGCGACAGGGTTTGGGAAGCTTTCTTT. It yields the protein CASSDRVWEAFF.

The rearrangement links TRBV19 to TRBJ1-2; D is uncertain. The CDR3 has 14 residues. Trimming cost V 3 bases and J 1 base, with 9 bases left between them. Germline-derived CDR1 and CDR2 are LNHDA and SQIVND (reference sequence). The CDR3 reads CASSINTVNYGYTF. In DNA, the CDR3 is TGTGCCAGTAGTATCAACACCGTTAACTATGGCTACACCTTC.

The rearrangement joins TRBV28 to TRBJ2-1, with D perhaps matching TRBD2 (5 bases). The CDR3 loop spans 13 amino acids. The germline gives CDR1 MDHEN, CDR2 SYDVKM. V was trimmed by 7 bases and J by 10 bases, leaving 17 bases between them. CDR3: CASTRPGVEEQFF. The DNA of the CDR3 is TGTGCCAGCACCCGCCCCGGGGTGGAGGAGCAGTTCTTC.

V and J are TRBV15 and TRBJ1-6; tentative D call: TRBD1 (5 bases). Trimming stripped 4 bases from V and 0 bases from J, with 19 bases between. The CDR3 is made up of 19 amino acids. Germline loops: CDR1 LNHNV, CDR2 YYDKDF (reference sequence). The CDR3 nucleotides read TGTGCCACCAGCACCAGCCCGGGGCGGGGAAGCTCCTATAATTCACCCCTCCACTTT. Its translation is CATSTSPGRGSSYNSPLHF.

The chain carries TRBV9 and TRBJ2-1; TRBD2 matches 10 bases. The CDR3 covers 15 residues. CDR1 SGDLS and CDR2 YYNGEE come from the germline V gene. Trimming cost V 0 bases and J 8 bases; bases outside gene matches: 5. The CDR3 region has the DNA TGTGCCAGCAGCGTAGAGTCTAGCGGGAGCCATGAGCAGTTCTTC. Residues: CASSVESSGSHEQFF.

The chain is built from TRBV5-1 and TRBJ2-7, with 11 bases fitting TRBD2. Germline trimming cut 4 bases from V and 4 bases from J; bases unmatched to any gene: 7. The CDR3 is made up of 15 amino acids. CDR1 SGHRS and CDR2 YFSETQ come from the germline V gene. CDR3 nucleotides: TGCGCCAGCAGCCTACTAGCGGGAGACGGTTACGAGCAGTACTTC. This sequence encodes CASSLLAGDGYEQYF.

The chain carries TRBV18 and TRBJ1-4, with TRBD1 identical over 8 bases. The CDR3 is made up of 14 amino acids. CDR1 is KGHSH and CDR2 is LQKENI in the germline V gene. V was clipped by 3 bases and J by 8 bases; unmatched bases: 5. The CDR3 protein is CASSPSQGAEKLFF. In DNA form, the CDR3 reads TGTGCCAGCTCACCGTCTCAGGGGGCGGAAAAACTGTTTTTT.

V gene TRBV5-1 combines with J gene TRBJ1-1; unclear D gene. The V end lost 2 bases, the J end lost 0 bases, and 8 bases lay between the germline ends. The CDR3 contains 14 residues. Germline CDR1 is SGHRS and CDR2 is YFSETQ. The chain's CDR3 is CASSFGAMNTEAFF. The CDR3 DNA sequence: TGCGCCAGCAGCTTTGGAGCCATGAACACTGAAGCTTTCTTT.

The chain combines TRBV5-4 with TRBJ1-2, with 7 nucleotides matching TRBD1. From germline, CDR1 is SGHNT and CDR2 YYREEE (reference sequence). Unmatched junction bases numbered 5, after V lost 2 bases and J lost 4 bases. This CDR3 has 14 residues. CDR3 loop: CASSFVTGSYGYTF. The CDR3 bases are TGTGCCAGCAGCTTCGTGACAGGGTCCTATGGCTACACCTTC. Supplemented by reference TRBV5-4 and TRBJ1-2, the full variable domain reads ETGVTQSPTHLIKTRGQQVTLRCSSQSGHNTVSWYQQALGQGPQFIFQYYREEENGRGNFPPRFSGLQFPNYSSELNVNALELDDSALYLCASSFVTGSYGYTFGSGTRLTVV.

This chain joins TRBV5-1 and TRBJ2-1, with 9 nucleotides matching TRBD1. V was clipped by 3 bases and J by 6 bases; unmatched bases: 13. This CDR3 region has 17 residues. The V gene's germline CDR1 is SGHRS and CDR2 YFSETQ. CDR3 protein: CASSSGPGTGFSNEQFF. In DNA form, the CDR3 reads TGCGCCAGCAGCTCGGGACCCGGGACAGGGTTTAGCAATGAGCAGTTCTTC.

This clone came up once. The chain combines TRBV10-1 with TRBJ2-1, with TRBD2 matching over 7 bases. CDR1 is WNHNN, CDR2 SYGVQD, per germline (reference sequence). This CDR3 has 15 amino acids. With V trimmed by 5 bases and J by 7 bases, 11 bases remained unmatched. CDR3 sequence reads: CASSRTRTSRNEQFF. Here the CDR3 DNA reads TGCGCCAGCAGTCGGACTAGGACCTCTCGGAATGAGCAGTTCTTC.

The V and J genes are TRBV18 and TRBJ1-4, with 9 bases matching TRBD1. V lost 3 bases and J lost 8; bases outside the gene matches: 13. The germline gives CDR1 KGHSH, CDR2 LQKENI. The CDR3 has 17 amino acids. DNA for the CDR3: TGTGCCAGCTCACCGGCTAAGGACAGGGGAAAGTTGGAAAAACTGTTTTTT. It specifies CASSPAKDRGKLEKLFF.

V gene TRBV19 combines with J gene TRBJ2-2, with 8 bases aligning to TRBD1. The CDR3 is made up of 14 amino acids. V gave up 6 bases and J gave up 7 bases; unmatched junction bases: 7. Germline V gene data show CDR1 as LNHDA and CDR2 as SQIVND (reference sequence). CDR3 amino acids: CASSGQGAIGELFF. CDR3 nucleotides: TGTGCCAGTAGCGGGCAGGGGGCGATCGGGGAGCTGTTTTTT. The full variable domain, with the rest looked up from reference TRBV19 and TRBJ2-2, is DGGITQSPKYLFRKEGQNVTLSCEQNLNHDAMYWYRQDPGQGLRLIYYSQIVNDFQKGDIAEGYSVSREKKESFPLTVTSAQKNPTAFYLCASSGQGAIGELFFGEGSRLTVL.

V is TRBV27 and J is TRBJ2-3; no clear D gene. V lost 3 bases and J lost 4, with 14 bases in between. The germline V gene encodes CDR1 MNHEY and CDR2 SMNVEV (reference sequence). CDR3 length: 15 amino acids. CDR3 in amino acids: CASSFGYGGSDTQYF. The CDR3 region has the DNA TGTGCCAGCAGTTTTGGTTATGGCGGTTCAGATACGCAGTATTTT.